These 24 T cell receptor beta chains originate from one sample sequenced in a study of CD8 T cells in ankylosing spondylitis. Whole-study findings and limits: Within ankylosing spondylitis blood, a TCR beta motif made up of seven to nine highly homologous variants appeared to be characteristic.

Antigens for these TCRs are unknown. TCRdb re-called the 5' RACE reads with MiXCR, one entry per CDR3 protein. The profile covers 400,000 or so distinct CDR3 sequences, with 25% to 30% appearing a single time and 0.85% to 1% taken by the ten largest. Sequencing input: blood, either unsorted or a sorted T cell fraction (not recorded which). Source of these receptors: a male donor with ankylosing spondylitis.

The chain has TRBV20-1 and TRBJ2-2; tentative D call: TRBD1 (6 bases). From germline, CDR1 is DFQATT and CDR2 SNEGSKA (reference sequence). This CDR3 is 14 amino acids long. V shed 0 bases and J shed 5 bases, with 10 bases lying between them. Here the CDR3 reads CSARDNRATGELFF. The CDR3 region has the DNA TGCAGTGCTAGAGATAACAGGGCAACCGGGGAGCTGTTTTTT.

This chain links TRBV12-3 or TRBV12-4 with TRBJ2-2; 8 nucleotides line up with TRBD2. CDR3 size: 20 residues. V lost 3 bases to trimming and J lost 5 bases; unmatched junction nucleotides: 20. The CDR3 DNA reads as TGTGCCAGCAGTTTTAAAGGTCCGGTAGCGGGATCAATGGTGACCGGGGAGCTGTTTTTT. This encodes CASSFKGPVAGSMVTGELFF.

The genes are TRBV19 and TRBJ2-5, with 7 bases aligning to TRBD2. CDR1 is LNHDA and CDR2 is SQIVND in the germline V gene (reference sequence). With V trimmed by 4 bases and J by 5 bases, 7 bases remained unmatched. The CDR3 spans 14 residues. For the CDR3, the DNA is TGTGCCAGTAGTACCCGCGGGAGTAGTGAGACCCAGTACTTC. This sequence encodes CASSTRGSSETQYF.

The CDR3 coding sequence is TGTGCCAGCACTCACCCAGGGACTAGCGGGCCGAACACCGGGGAGCTGTTTTTT. Translated, it gives CASTHPGTSGPNTGELFF. The chain combines TRBV12-3 or TRBV12-4 with TRBJ2-2; 12 bases agree with TRBD2. The J segment lost 0 bases and the V segment lost 7 bases, leaving 9 bases of the junction unmatched. The length of the CDR3 is 18 residues.

This clonotype showed up just a few times. The CDR3 coding sequence is TGTGCCAGCACCAGGACAGGGGGCGGCGGGGAGCTGTTTTTT. Translated, it gives CASTRTGGGGELFF. This chain joins TRBV9 and TRBJ2-2, with 11 bases aligning to TRBD1. The ends lost 6 bases at V and 7 bases at J; junction bases unmatched: 5. CDR1 and CDR2 from the germline V gene are SGDLS and YYNGEE. The CDR3 length is 14 residues.

This clonotype was counted a few times. J is TRBJ1-2 and V is TRBV30; 7 bases are shared with TRBD1. CDR3 length equals 12 residues. Germline trimming cut 2 bases from V and 7 bases from J; bases unmatched to any gene: 4. Germline V gene lookup returns CDR1 GTSNPN and CDR2 SVGIG (reference sequence). Here the CDR3 reads CAWSQRDSGYTF. The CDR3 nucleotides are TGTGCCTGGAGTCAAAGGGACAGTGGCTACACCTTC.

The V call is TRBV6-1, the J call TRBJ2-5, with D possibly TRBD2 on 6 matching bases. CDR3 length: 13 amino acids. Trimming took off 4 bases at V and 4 bases at J, with 10 bases between the two ends. Germline lookup yields CDR1 MNHNS and CDR2 SASEGT. CDR3 sequence (DNA): TGTGCCAGCAGTGGGATGGGGGGAGAGACCCAGTACTTC. It yields the protein CASSGMGGETQYF.

This clonotype turned up a few times. The chain couples TRBV12-3 or TRBV12-4 to TRBJ2-5; maybe TRBD2 (6 bases). The CDR3 sequence is 15 residues long. Trimming took 2 bases from V and 2 from J, leaving 12 bases between them. The CDR3, as DNA: TGTGCCAGCAGTTTAAACGGGGGATTACAAGAGACCCAGTACTTC. Residues: CASSLNGGLQETQYF.

The chain combines TRBV29-1 with TRBJ2-7, with 9 bases lining up with TRBD2. Looked up from germline, CDR1 is SQVTM and CDR2 is ANQGSEA. This CDR3 comprises 14 residues. Germline trimming cut 3 bases from V and 3 bases from J; bases unmatched to any gene: 6. CDR3 loop: CSVEWREGGYEQYF. In DNA form, the CDR3 reads TGCAGCGTTGAGTGGCGGGAGGGAGGCTACGAGCAGTACTTC.

The chain carries TRBV20-1 and TRBJ1-5; D is ambiguous. The V gene's germline CDR1 is DFQATT and CDR2 SNEGSKA (reference sequence). The CDR3 length is 15 residues. Trimming stripped 0 bases from V and 2 bases from J, with 11 bases between. CDR3 DNA sequence: TGCAGTGCTAGAGATCTGAGCCGCGGCAATCAGCCCCAGCATTTT. Translated, it gives CSARDLSRGNQPQHF.

The chain has TRBV20-1 and TRBJ2-1, with D possibly being TRBD2 (6 bases). The CDR3 is 13 amino acids. In germline, CDR1 is DFQATT, CDR2 SNEGSKA (reference sequence). V shed 6 bases and J shed 3 bases, with 12 bases lying between them. CDR3 residues: CSARDFVYNEQFF. DNA of the CDR3: TGCAGTGCCAGGGACTTCGTCTACAATGAGCAGTTCTTC.

This clonotype was recorded a few times. V gene TRBV3-1 combines with J gene TRBJ1-1, with D perhaps TRBD1 (5 bases). The CDR3 is 17 amino acids. V was cut by 1 base and J by 4 bases, with 19 bases left in between. Germline V CDR1 and CDR2: LGHDT, YNNKEL (reference sequence). For the CDR3, the DNA is TGTGCCAGCAGCCAAGGGGGCAGGTTAGGGGCGGGCACTGAAGCTTTCTTT. Translated: CASSQGGRLGAGTEAFF.

This clonotype was seen a handful of times. The gene calls are TRBV10-3 and TRBJ2-5, with D perhaps matching TRBD1 or TRBD2 (5 bases each). CDR1 is ENHRY and CDR2 is SYGVKD in the germline V gene. The CDR3 consists of 15 residues. V lost 6 bases, J lost 0 bases, and 14 bases lay in between. In DNA, the CDR3 is TGTGCCATCAGGGGGAGTGAGGGGAACCAAGAGACCCAGTACTTC. Protein product: CAIRGSEGNQETQYF.

The chain employs TRBV20-1 and TRBJ2-7, with 11 bases aligning to TRBD2. V gave up 5 bases and J gave up 4 bases; unmatched junction bases: 10. The CDR3 has 15 residues. Germline V gene lookup returns CDR1 DFQATT and CDR2 SNEGSKA (reference sequence). In DNA, the CDR3 is TGCAGTGCTTCCCCGACTAGCGGGAAAAAATACGAGCAGTACTTC. This codes for CSASPTSGKKYEQYF.

The J gene is TRBJ2-6, the V gene TRBV5-1; D remains ambiguous. V lost 4 bases and J 0 bases, leaving 11 bases between the germline ends. The CDR3 spans 16 residues. CDR1 and CDR2 from the germline V gene are SGHRS and YFSETQ. CDR3 DNA: TGCGCCAGCAGCGCAAAGACTGCCTCTGGGGCCAACGTCCTGACTTTC. Encoded protein: CASSAKTASGANVLTF.

The chain carries TRBV20-1 and TRBJ2-4; D could derive from TRBD1 or TRBD2 (5 bases each). Germline V lookup: CDR1 DFQATT, CDR2 SNEGSKA (reference sequence). The V end was cut by 6 bases, the J end by 9 bases, with 15 bases between. This CDR3 contains 12 residues. The CDR3 DNA follows: TGCAGTGCCCTGAGAGGGGTTACCATTCAGTACTTC. It codes for CSALRGVTIQYF.

This clonotype was observed a handful of times. The chain combines TRBV12-3 or TRBV12-4 with TRBJ2-2, with D tentatively TRBD1 or TRBD2 (5 bases each). The CDR3 is 16 residues long. The V gene lost 6 bases and the J gene lost 3 bases, with 17 bases spanning the gap. The CDR3 here is CASSSWGSEYTGELFF. In nucleotides, the CDR3 is TGTGCCAGCAGCTCCTGGGGGTCAGAATACACCGGGGAGCTGTTTTTT.

The sample holds one count of this clonotype. The chain combines TRBV7-2 with TRBJ1-1; D is unclear. The CDR3 loop spans 13 amino acids. Trimming stripped 1 base from V and 8 bases from J, with 11 bases between. Germline CDR1 reads SGHTA; CDR2 reads FQGNSA. This chain's CDR3 is CASSLEGGREAFF. The CDR3 region has the DNA TGTGCCAGCAGCTTAGAAGGAGGACGCGAAGCTTTCTTT.

This clonotype was counted between two and nine times. This chain links TRBV20-1 with TRBJ2-1; the match to TRBD2 covers 9 bases. Germline assignment: CDR1 DFQATT and CDR2 SNEGSKA (reference sequence). The ends lost 6 bases at V and 5 bases at J; junction bases unmatched: 17. The CDR3 is 17 residues long. The CDR3 DNA reads TGCAGTGCGCCGAAGGATTTAACTAGCGGGTATAACAATGAGCAGTTCTTC. Translation gives CSAPKDLTSGYNNEQFF.

This sequence joins TRBV5-1 and TRBJ2-1, with 8 bases lining up with TRBD1. CDR3 length: 16 residues. V trimming: 4 bases; J trimming: 7 bases; junction bases outside the gene matches: 13. Germline CDR1 is SGHRS and CDR2 is YFSETQ. CDR3 region: CASSDVRGRLGNEQFF. DNA for the CDR3: TGCGCCAGCAGCGACGTCAGGGGGCGTCTTGGGAATGAGCAGTTCTTC.

The CDR3 loop is CATSVPGGTEAFF. The CDR3 region has the DNA TGTGCCACCAGTGTCCCCGGGGGGACTGAAGCTTTCTTT. The chain combines TRBV24-1 with TRBJ1-1; TRBD1 is a possible D gene (5 bases). The length of the CDR3 is 13 residues. V gave up 5 bases and J gave up 5 bases, with 11 bases separating them. CDR1 KGHDR and CDR2 SFDVKD come from the germline V gene.

This clonotype turned up a few times. The rearrangement links TRBV24-1 to TRBJ2-1; tentative D call: TRBD2 (5 bases). This CDR3 is 15 amino acids long. Between the trimmed V and J ends, which lost 2 bases and 8 bases, there was a span of 15 bases. Germline values: CDR1 KGHDR, CDR2 SFDVKD. This chain's CDR3 is CATSDSARGSDEQFF. The CDR3 DNA sequence: TGTGCCACCAGTGATTCCGCGAGAGGTAGCGATGAGCAGTTCTTC.

This sequence joins TRBV20-1 and TRBJ1-2; the D is unclear. The CDR3 loop spans 14 amino acids. Trimming left V 5 bases short and J 4 bases short, with 17 bases between. Germline CDR1 is DFQATT and CDR2 is SNEGSKA (reference sequence). CDR3 DNA sequence: TGCAGTGCTTCATCCGCTCAGAGGCTCTATGGCTACACCTTC. It is translated as CSASSAQRLYGYTF.

This chain connects TRBV5-1 to TRBJ2-1; 9 bases align to TRBD2. Losses at the gene ends were 7 bases for V and 4 bases for J; bases not matched to a gene: 3. The CDR3 contains 13 residues. The germline V gene has CDR1 SGHRS and CDR2 YFSETQ. The CDR3 protein is CASCLAGYNEQFF. The CDR3 DNA follows: TGCGCCAGCTGCCTAGCGGGATACAATGAGCAGTTCTTC. The full variable domain, rest sourced from reference TRBV5-1 and TRBJ2-1, is KAGVTQTPRYLIKTRGQQVTLSCSPISGHRSVSWYQQTPGQGLQFLFEYFSETQRNKGNFPGRFSGRQFSNSRSEMNVSTLELGDSALYLCASCLAGYNEQFFGPGTRLTVL.